This section outlines one TCR beta chain sequence together with its context. Its antigen is not identified. Bulk tissue was left unsorted, and RNA and DNA were co-extracted from 20-30 mg of it. Samples came from superior, inferior, lateral poles and tumor centre. The template, roughly 0.45 ug total RNA, yielded TCR beta cDNA made with a constant-region primer. It was through three nested multiplex PCR rounds of slightly modified ARM-PCR that TCR beta libraries arose. The opening two PCR rounds, about 10 cycles each, paired TRBV1-TRBV30 forward primers with a C-beta reverse primer. MiXCR, applied by TCRdb to the multiplex PCR reads, yields one record per CDR3 protein. The sample includes roughly 100,000 distinct CDR3 sequences, roughly four fifths of them seen just once. The source of the sample is a study of tumor-infiltrating lymphocytes in primary liver carcinoma. Looking at the study overall: Recorded tumor stage was T1-T3 N0M0, with diameters of about 4.2 to 10 cm. Notes on the study in general: Among top clones, only about 7.5-24% appeared in all five tumor regions.

CDR3 size: 15 residues. In germline, CDR1 is SGHAT, CDR2 FQNNGV. Between the trimmed V and J ends, which lost 10 bases and 6 bases, there was a span of 19 bases. The chain recombines TRBV11-2 with TRBJ2-6; D possibly corresponds to TRBD2 (5 bases). The specimen sequenced was liver tumor tissue from sampling region 3. As to subset: tumor region T3, left-lateral pole. This clonotype was obtained from a man aged 35 to 55 with primary liver carcinoma and hepatitis B virus infection. CDR3 nucleotides: TGTGCCACTCAGCGGCCGCGCTCTATGGCCAACGTCCTGACTTTC. Translation gives CATQRPRSMANVLTF. The entire variable domain, with the rest obtained from reference TRBV11-2 and TRBJ2-6, is as follows: EAGVAQSPRYKIIEKRQSVAFWCNPISGHATLYWYQQILGQGPKLLIQFQNNGVVDDSQLPKDRFSAERLKGVDSTLKIQPAKLEDSAVYLCATQRPRSMANVLTFGAGSRLTVL.